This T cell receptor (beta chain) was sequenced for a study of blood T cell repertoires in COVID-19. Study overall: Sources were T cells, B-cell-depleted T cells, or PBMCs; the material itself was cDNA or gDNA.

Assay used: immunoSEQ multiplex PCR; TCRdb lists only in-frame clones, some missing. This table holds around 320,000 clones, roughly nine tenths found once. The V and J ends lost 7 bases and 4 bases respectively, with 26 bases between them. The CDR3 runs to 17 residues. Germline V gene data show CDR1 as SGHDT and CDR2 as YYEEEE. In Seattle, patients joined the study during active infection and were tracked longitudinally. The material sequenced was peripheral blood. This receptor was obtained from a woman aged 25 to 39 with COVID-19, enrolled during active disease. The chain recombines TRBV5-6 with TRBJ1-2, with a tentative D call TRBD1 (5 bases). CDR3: CASSTLGTGLGPYGYTF. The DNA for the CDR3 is TGTGCCAGCTCGACCCTTGGGACGGGACTAGGTCCCTATGGCTACACCTTC. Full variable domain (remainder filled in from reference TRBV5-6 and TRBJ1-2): DAGVTQSPTHLIKTRGQQVTLRCSPKSGHDTVSWYQQALGQGPQFIFQYYEEEERQRGNFPDRFSGHQFPNYSSELNVNALLLGDSALYLCASSTLGTGLGPYGYTFGSGTRLTVV.